This entry describes one T cell receptor beta chain. Its antigen is undetermined. The PCR used 60 Vbeta and 13 Jbeta primers. Repertoires were generated with immunoSEQ multiplex PCR, while TCRdb's copy carries only in-frame clones and drops some. The sample includes over 100,000 clones. This record comes from a study of cytomegalovirus exposure and HLA in healthy donors. Regarding the study as a whole: TCR beta V- and J-gene trimming, according to a later analysis, was linked to a missense DCLRE1C variant. Testing in vitro showed a few CMV-associated chains specific for CMV antigens. Reported performance of the classifier showed diagnosis of cytomegalovirus status with high specificity and sensitivity. TRBV6-2, TRBV6-3 and some other V segments were unresolvable in 87-base-pair reads.

The germline V gene has CDR1 SGHRS and CDR2 YFSETQ. V trimming: 0 bases; J trimming: 7 bases; junction bases outside the gene matches: 8. CDR3 length: 16 residues. The chain links TRBV5-1 to TRBJ1-4, with 8 bases fitting TRBD1. The TCR comes from a man aged 35 to 55 in good health and CMV-seropositive. Source material: PBMCs. The CDR3 is CASSLAGGAFSEKLFF. The DNA for the CDR3 is TGCGCCAGCAGCTTGGCAGGGGGCGCCTTTAGTGAAAAACTGTTTTTT.